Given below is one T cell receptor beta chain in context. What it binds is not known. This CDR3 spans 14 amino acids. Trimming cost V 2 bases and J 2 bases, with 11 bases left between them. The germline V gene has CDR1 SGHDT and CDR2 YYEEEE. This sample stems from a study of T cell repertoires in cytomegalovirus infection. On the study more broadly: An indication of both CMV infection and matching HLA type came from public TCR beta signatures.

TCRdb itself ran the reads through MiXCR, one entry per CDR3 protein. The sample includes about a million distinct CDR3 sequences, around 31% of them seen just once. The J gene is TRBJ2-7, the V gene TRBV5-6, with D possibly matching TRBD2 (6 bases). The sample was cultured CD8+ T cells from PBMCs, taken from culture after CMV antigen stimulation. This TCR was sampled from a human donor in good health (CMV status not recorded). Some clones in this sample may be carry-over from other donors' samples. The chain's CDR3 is CASSLLATPYEQYF. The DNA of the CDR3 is TGTGCCAGCAGCTTACTAGCAACACCCTACGAGCAGTACTTC. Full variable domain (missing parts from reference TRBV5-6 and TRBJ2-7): DAGVTQSPTHLIKTRGQQVTLRCSPKSGHDTVSWYQQALGQGPQFIFQYYEEEERQRGNFPDRFSGHQFPNYSSELNVNALLLGDSALYLCASSLLATPYEQYFGPGTRLTVT.